This TCR beta chain was recovered during a study of regulatory T cells in long-lasting Graves disease. iRepertoire HTBI primers and Arm-PCR of CDR3 regions built TCR beta libraries. TCRdb recomputed calls from the multiplex PCR reads with MiXCR, one row per CDR3 protein. This table has 350,000 to 550,000 distinct CDR3 sequences, 14% to 15% appearing once. Time point defined: newly diagnosed GD, antithyroid drugs for less than 3 months. Extracted PBMC RNA gave rise to the TCR library. CDR3 length: 18 amino acids. The trim removed 5 bases at V and 4 bases at J, leaving 16 bases unmatched. The same sample was also used in a study of T cells in Graves' hyperthyroidism and ophthalmopathy.

The chain uses TRBV12-3 or TRBV12-4 and TRBJ2-1; 8 nucleotides match TRBD2. This TCR was sampled from a young woman with Graves disease. The sample was peripheral blood mononuclear cells (PBMCs), taken at new diagnosis, from a patient treated with antithyroid drugs. CDR3 coding DNA: TGTGCCAGCAGTCCCAGGGGAGGAAGCGGGAGTCCGTACAATGAGCAGTTCTTC. Amino acid sequence: CASSPRGGSGSPYNEQFF.